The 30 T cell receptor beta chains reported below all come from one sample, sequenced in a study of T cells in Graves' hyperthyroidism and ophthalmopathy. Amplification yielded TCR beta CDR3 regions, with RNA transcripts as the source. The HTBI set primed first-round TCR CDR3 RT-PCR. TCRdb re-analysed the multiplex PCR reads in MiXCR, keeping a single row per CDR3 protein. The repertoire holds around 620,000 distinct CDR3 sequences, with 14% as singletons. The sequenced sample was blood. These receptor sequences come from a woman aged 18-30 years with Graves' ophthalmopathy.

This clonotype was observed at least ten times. For the CDR3, the DNA is TGTGCCAGCAGTCTCACGGGGGAGGGCAATCAGCCCCAGCATTTT. It encodes CASSLTGEGNQPQHF. The chain uses TRBV6-1 and TRBJ1-5; D may be TRBD1 (5 bases). V gave up 5 bases and J gave up 2 bases, with 13 bases separating them. Germline V gene lookup returns CDR1 MNHNS and CDR2 SASEGT. CDR3 length: 15 residues.

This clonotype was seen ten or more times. The CDR3 protein is CASSDRTGGKDYEQYF. The CDR3, as DNA: TGTGCCAGCTCAGATCGGACAGGGGGAAAAGACTACGAGCAGTACTTC. The chain employs TRBV18 and TRBJ2-7, with TRBD1 matching over 10 bases. The length of the CDR3 is 16 residues. CDR1 and CDR2 from the germline V gene are KGHSH and LQKENI. The trim removed 5 bases at V and 3 bases at J, leaving 10 bases unmatched.

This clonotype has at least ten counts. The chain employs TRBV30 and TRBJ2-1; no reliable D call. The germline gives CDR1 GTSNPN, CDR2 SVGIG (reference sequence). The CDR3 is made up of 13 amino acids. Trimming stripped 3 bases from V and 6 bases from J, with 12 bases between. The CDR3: CAWRYTALNEQFF. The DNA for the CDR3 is TGTGCCTGGAGGTATACCGCTCTCAATGAGCAGTTCTTC.

Here the CDR3 reads CASSITWVGSYNEQFF. The CDR3 DNA is TGTGCCAGTAGTATAACTTGGGTAGGATCCTACAATGAGCAGTTCTTC. The chain recombines TRBV19 with TRBJ2-1; D call uncertain. Germline CDR1 and CDR2: LNHDA and SQIVND (reference sequence). The CDR3 has 16 amino acids. V was cut by 2 bases and J by 1 base, with 12 bases left in between.

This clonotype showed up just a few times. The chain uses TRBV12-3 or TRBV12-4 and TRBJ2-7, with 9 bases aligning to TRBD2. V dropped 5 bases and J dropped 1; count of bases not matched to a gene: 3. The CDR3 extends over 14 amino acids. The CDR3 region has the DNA TGTGCCAGCAGTGGCCTAGCGGGGTCCTACGAGCAGTACTTC. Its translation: CASSGLAGSYEQYF.

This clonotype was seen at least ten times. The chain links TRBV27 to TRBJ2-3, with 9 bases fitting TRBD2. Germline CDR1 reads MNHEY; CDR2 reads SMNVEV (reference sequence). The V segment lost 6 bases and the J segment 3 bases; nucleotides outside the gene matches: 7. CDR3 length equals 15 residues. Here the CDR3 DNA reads TGTGCCAGCAGGGCGAGCGGGAGGCGAACAGATACGCAGTATTTT. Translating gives CASRASGRRTDTQYF.

The CDR3, as DNA: TGTGCCAGCAGTTACTCGTCCCTGGAAGGACCCTACGAGCAGTACTTC. Residues: CASSYSSLEGPYEQYF. V usage is TRBV6-6 and J usage is TRBJ2-7; D remains unclear. The CDR3 length is 16 residues. CDR1 is MNHNY and CDR2 is SVGAGI in the germline V gene (reference sequence). The V and J ends lost 0 bases and 2 bases respectively, with 14 bases between them.

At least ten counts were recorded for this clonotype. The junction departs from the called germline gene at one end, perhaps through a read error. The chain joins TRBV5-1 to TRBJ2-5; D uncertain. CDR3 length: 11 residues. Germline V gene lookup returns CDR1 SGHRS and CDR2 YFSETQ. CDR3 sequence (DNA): TGTGCCAGCAGCTTACAAGAGACCCAGTACTTC. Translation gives CASSLQETQYF.

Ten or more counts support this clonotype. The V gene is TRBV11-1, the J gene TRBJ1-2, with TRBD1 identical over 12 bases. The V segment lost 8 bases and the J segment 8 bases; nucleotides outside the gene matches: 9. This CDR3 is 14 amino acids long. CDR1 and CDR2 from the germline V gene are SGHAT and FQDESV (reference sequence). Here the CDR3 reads CASEKGQGALGYTF. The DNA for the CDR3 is TGTGCCAGCGAAAAGGGACAGGGGGCCCTCGGCTACACCTTC.

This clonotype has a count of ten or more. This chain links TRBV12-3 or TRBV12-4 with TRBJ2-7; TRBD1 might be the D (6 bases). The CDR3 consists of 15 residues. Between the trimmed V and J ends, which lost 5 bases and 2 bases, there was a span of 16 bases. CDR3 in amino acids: CASSPRPGTTYEQYF. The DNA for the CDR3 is TGTGCCAGCAGTCCCCGCCCTGGGACAACCTACGAGCAGTACTTC.

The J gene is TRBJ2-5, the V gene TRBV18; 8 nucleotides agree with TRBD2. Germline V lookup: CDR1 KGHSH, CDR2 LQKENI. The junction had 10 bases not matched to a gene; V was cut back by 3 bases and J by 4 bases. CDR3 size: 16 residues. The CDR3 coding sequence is TGTGCCAGCTCACCGACCCCTAGCGGGTCCCGAGAGACCCAGTACTTC. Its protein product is CASSPTPSGSRETQYF.

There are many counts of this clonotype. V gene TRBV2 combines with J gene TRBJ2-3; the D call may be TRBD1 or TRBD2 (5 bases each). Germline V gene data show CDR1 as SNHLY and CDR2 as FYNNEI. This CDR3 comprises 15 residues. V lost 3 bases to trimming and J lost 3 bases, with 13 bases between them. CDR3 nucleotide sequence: TGTGCCAGCAGTGAGCAGGGTGGGGGTACAGATACGCAGTATTTT. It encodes CASSEQGGGTDTQYF.

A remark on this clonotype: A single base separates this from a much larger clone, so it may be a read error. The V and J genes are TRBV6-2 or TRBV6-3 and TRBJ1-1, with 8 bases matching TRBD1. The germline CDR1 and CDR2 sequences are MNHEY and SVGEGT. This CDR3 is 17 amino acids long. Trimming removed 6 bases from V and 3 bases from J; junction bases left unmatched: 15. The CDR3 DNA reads TGTGCCAGCAGACTATTACCCAGGGGGCTACTGGACACTGAAGCTTTCTTT. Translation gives CASRLLPRGLLDTEAFF.

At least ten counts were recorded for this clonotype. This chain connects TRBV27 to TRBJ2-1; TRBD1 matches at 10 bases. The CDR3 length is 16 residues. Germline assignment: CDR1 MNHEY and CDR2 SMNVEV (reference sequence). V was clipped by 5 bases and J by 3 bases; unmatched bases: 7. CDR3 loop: CASSKRTGGFYNEQFF. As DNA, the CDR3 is TGTGCCAGCAGTAAACGGACAGGGGGGTTCTACAATGAGCAGTTCTTC.

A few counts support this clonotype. The CDR3 bases are TGTGCCAGCAGCCCGAGGGGCAGGGGAAGGACTGAAGCTTTCTTT. Translated, it gives CASSPRGRGRTEAFF. The chain recombines TRBV7-6 with TRBJ1-1; D might be TRBD1 (6 bases). The CDR3 contains 15 residues. Trimming removed 5 bases from V and 5 bases from J, with 18 bases in between. Looked up from germline, CDR1 is SGHVS and CDR2 is FNYEAQ. Together with reference TRBV7-6 and TRBJ1-1, the CDR3 gives the full variable domain: GAGVSQSPRYKVTKRGQDVALRCDPISGHVSLYWYRQALGQGPEFLTYFNYEAQQDKSGLPNDRFSAERPEGSISTLTIQRTEQRDSAMYRCASSPRGRGRTEAFFGQGTRLTVV.

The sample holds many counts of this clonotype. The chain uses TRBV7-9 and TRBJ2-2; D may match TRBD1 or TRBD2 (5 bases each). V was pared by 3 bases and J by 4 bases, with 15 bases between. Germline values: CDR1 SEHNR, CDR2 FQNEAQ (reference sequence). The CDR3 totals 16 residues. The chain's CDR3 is CASSFPYGTGTGELFF. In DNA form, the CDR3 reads TGTGCCAGCAGCTTCCCTTACGGGACCGGCACCGGGGAGCTGTTTTTT.

The chain's CDR3 is CASSLDGTAGNTIYF. The CDR3 nucleotides read TGTGCCAGCAGCTTAGACGGGACAGCCGGAAACACCATATATTTT. The chain couples TRBV11-2 to TRBJ1-3; 7 bases fit TRBD1. CDR1 SGHAT and CDR2 FQNNGV come from the germline V gene. This CDR3 comprises 15 residues. With V trimmed by 0 bases and J by 4 bases, 3 bases remained unmatched.

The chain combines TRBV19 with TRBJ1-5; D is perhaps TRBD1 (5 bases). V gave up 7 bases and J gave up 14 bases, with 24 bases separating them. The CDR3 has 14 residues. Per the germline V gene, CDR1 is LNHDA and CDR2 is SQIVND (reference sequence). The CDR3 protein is CASTLGGYPNPEHF. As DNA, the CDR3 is TGTGCCAGTACCCTGGGGGGGTATCCGAACCCGGAGCATTTT.

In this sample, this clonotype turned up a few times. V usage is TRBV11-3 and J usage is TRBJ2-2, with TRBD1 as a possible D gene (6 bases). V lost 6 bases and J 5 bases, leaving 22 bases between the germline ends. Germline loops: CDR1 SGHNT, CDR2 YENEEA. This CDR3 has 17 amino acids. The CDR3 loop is CASSGDRRVLGTGELFF. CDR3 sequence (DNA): TGTGCCAGCAGTGGAGACAGGCGCGTACTAGGGACCGGGGAGCTGTTTTTT. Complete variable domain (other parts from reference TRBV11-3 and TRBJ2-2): EAGVVQSPRYKIIEKKQPVAFWCNPISGHNTLYWYLQNLGQGPELLIRYENEEAVDDSQLPKDRFSAERLKGVDSTLKIQPAELGDSAVYLCASSGDRRVLGTGELFFGEGSRLTVL.

Here the CDR3 DNA reads TGTGCCAGCAGTTCCGCGGGACAGGGTGGTGAAAAACTGTTTTTT. As protein: CASSSAGQGGEKLFF. J is TRBJ1-4 and V is TRBV5-6; 9 bases map to TRBD1. This CDR3 is 15 amino acids long. Unmatched junction bases numbered 9, after V lost 5 bases and J lost 7 bases. Per germline, CDR1 SGHDT and CDR2 YYEEEE.

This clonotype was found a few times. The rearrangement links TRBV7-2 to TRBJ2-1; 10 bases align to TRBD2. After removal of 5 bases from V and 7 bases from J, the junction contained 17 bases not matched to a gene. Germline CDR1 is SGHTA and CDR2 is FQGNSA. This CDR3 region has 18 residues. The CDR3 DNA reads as TGTGCCAGCAGCCCGTTTCTAGTCCTAGCGGGAGCAGAGAATGAGCAGTTCTTC. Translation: CASSPFLVLAGAENEQFF.

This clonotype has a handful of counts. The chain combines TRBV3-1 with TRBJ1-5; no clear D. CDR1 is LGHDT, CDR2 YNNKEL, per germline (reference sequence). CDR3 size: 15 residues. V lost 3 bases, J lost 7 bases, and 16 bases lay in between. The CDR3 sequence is CASSHGRLNRQPQHF. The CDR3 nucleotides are TGTGCCAGCAGCCACGGCCGCTTAAATCGGCAGCCCCAGCATTTT. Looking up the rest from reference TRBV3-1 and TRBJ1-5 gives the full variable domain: DTAVSQTPKYLVTQMGNDKSIKCEQNLGHDTMYWYKQDSKKFLKIMFSYNNKELIINETVPNRFSPKSPDKAHLNLHINSLELGDSAVYFCASSHGRLNRQPQHFGDGTRLSIL.

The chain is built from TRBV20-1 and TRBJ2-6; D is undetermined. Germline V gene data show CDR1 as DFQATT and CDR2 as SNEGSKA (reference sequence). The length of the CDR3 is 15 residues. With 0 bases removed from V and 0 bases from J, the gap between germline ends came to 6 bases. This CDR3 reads CSAREHNSGANVLTF. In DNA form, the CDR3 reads TGCAGTGCTAGAGAACATAACTCTGGGGCCAACGTCCTGACTTTC.

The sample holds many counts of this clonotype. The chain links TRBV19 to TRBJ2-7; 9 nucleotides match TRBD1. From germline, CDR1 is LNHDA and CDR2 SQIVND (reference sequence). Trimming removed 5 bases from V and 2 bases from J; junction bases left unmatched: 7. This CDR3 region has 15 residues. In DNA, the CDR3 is TGTGCCAGTAGTGCGGGGACAGGGAAGACCTACGAGCAGTACTTC. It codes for CASSAGTGKTYEQYF.

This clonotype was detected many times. CDR3 nucleotides: TGTGCCAGCAGCTCCCTTAGGGGAGGGCGCACAGATACGCAGTATTTT. Its translation is CASSSLRGGRTDTQYF. The V call is TRBV11-2, the J call TRBJ2-3; 7 nucleotides agree with TRBD2. The CDR3 spans 16 residues. The trim removed 4 bases at V and 1 base at J, leaving 8 bases unmatched. Germline V gene data show CDR1 as SGHAT and CDR2 as FQNNGV.

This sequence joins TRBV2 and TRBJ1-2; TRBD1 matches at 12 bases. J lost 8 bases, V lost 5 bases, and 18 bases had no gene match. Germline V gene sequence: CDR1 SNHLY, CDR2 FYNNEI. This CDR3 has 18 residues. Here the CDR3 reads CASSLLPGTGGRFEGYTF. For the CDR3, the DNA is TGTGCCAGCAGTCTTTTACCCGGGACAGGGGGCCGATTTGAGGGCTACACCTTC. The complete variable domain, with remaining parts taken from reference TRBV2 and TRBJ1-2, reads EPEVTQTPSHQVTQMGQEVILRCVPISNHLYFYWYRQILGQKVEFLVSFYNNEISEKSEIFDDQFSVERPDGSNFTLKIRSTKLEDSAMYFCASSLLPGTGGRFEGYTFGSGTRLTVV.

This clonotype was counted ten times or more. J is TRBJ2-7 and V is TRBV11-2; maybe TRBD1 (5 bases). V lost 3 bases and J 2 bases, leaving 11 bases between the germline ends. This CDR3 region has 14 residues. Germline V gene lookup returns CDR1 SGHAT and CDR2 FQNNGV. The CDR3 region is CASSFHDSPYEQYF. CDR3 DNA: TGTGCCAGCAGCTTTCATGACAGTCCCTACGAGCAGTACTTC.

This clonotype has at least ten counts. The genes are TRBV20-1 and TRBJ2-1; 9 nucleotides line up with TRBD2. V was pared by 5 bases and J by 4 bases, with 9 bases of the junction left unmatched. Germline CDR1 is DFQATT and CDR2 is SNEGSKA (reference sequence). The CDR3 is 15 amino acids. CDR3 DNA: TGCAGTGCTCTAAAACTAGCGGGTGCGTACAATGAGCAGTTCTTC. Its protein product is CSALKLAGAYNEQFF.

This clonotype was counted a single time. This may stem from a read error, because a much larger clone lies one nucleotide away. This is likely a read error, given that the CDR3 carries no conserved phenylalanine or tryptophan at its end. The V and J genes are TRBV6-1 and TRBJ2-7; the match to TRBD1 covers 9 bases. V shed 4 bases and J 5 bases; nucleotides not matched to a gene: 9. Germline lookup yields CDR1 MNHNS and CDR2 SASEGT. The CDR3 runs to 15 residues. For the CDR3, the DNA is TGTGCCAGCAGTGGAAGTCGGGACAGGGACCACGAGCAGTACCTC. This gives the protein CASSGSRDRDHEQYL.

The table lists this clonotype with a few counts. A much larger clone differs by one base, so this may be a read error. For the CDR3, the DNA is TGTGCCAGCCTTAGATCAGGACTAGCGGGAGATGGGCAGTTCTTC. Its protein is CASLRSGLAGDGQFF. The rearrangement joins TRBV12-3 or TRBV12-4 to TRBJ2-1; 13 bases fit TRBD2. J lost 12 bases, V lost 8 bases, and 13 bases had no gene match. CDR3 length: 15 amino acids.